These T cell receptor beta chains were read from a single sample in a study of CD8+ T cells in alopecia areata. Clones were sequenced by immunoSEQ multiplex PCR, and TCRdb holds only the in-frame ones, with some missing. The sample carries 220,000 or so clones, around 62% recorded once. The specimen was CD4+ T cells sorted from blood, collected at week 0. These receptors all stem from a human donor with alopecia areata. The CDR3 runs from the conserved cysteine through the conserved F or W. The D gene is left open where the match is weak.

v_call: TRBV4-2
j_call: TRBJ2-2
d_call: TRBD2
cdr3_aa: CASSQEPRLAGGTGELFF

v_call: TRBV29-1
j_call: TRBJ2-2
d_call: .
cdr3_aa: CSVDAQNTGELFF

v_call: TRBV29-1
j_call: TRBJ1-1
d_call: .
cdr3_aa: CSALPGGNTEAFF

v_call: TRBV11-2
j_call: TRBJ2-2
d_call: TRBD1
cdr3_aa: CASSWSPDRGNTGELFF

v_call: TRBV27
j_call: TRBJ2-7
d_call: .
cdr3_aa: CASSDRGWRYEQYF

v_call: TRBV5-1
j_call: TRBJ2-7
d_call: .
cdr3_aa: CASSLGGYYEQYF

v_call: TRBV11-2
j_call: TRBJ2-1
d_call: .
cdr3_aa: CASRKGESSSYNEQFF

v_call: TRBV25-1
j_call: TRBJ1-6
d_call: .
cdr3_aa: CASSEYSRVSPLHF

v_call: TRBV29-1
j_call: TRBJ2-1
d_call: .
cdr3_aa: CSATGTSRGDEQFF

v_call: TRBV10-3
j_call: TRBJ2-5
d_call: TRBD1
cdr3_aa: CAISSGTGVGFQETQYF

v_call: TRBV29-1
j_call: TRBJ2-1
d_call: .
cdr3_aa: CRGANSYNEQFF

v_call: TRBV7-9
j_call: TRBJ2-7
d_call: TRBD2
cdr3_aa: CASSPTSGREQYF

v_call: TRBV11-2
j_call: TRBJ2-2
d_call: TRBD2
cdr3_aa: CASSSRAAGVTGELFF

v_call: TRBV18
j_call: TRBJ2-7
d_call: .
cdr3_aa: CASSPAQGGNEQYF

v_call: TRBV4-1
j_call: TRBJ1-2
d_call: .
cdr3_aa: CASSHGKSGAYLRVGYTF

v_call: TRBV18
j_call: TRBJ2-1
d_call: .
cdr3_aa: CASSPTGNEQFF

v_call: TRBV5-1
j_call: TRBJ2-1
d_call: .
cdr3_aa: CASSLDGGVLSYNEQFF

v_call: TRBV6-5
j_call: TRBJ1-1
d_call: TRBD1
cdr3_aa: CASSDWTGSSKAFF

v_call: TRBV27
j_call: TRBJ1-1
d_call: TRBD1
cdr3_aa: CASSPLMGQGTGTEAFF

v_call: TRBV6-5
j_call: TRBJ2-7
d_call: TRBD1
cdr3_aa: CASSYTPGQGYEQYF

v_call: TRBV2
j_call: TRBJ2-7
d_call: .
cdr3_aa: CASSDAGPYEQYF

v_call: TRBV5-4
j_call: TRBJ1-2
d_call: .
cdr3_aa: CASSLPTVYGYTF

v_call: TRBV11-2
j_call: TRBJ2-7
d_call: .
cdr3_aa: CASSLLTGRIYEQYF

v_call: TRBV2
j_call: TRBJ1-2
d_call: TRBD1
cdr3_aa: CASRIGQGGYTF

v_call: TRBV7-9
j_call: TRBJ1-5
d_call: .
cdr3_aa: CASSSYRDRLSNQPQHF

v_call: TRBV9
j_call: TRBJ2-5
d_call: TRBD1
cdr3_aa: CASSFGQDQETQYF

v_call: TRBV27
j_call: TRBJ2-4
d_call: .
cdr3_aa: CASSDGRGIQYF

v_call: TRBV7-8
j_call: TRBJ1-1
d_call: .
cdr3_aa: CASSLAGGMNTEAFF

v_call: TRBV7-7
j_call: TRBJ1-1
d_call: .
cdr3_aa: CASSLTDNTEAFF

v_call: TRBV29-1
j_call: TRBJ2-3
d_call: .
cdr3_aa: CSVEWASADTQYF

v_call: TRBV29-1
j_call: TRBJ1-1
d_call: .
cdr3_aa: CSVEHLGTSEAFF

v_call: TRBV7-9
j_call: TRBJ1-5
d_call: TRBD1
cdr3_aa: CASSPGQGNQPQHF

v_call: TRBV5-1
j_call: TRBJ2-5
d_call: .
cdr3_aa: CASSLGQTLIQETQYF

v_call: TRBV6-6
j_call: TRBJ2-2
d_call: TRBD1
cdr3_aa: CASSYKLRGHTGELFF

v_call: TRBV15
j_call: TRBJ2-3
d_call: .
cdr3_aa: CATSREGGALDTQYF

v_call: TRBV7-2
j_call: TRBJ2-2
d_call: .
cdr3_aa: CASGTQGAGELFF

v_call: TRBV6-5
j_call: TRBJ2-7
d_call: TRBD1
cdr3_aa: CASRGTAYEQYF